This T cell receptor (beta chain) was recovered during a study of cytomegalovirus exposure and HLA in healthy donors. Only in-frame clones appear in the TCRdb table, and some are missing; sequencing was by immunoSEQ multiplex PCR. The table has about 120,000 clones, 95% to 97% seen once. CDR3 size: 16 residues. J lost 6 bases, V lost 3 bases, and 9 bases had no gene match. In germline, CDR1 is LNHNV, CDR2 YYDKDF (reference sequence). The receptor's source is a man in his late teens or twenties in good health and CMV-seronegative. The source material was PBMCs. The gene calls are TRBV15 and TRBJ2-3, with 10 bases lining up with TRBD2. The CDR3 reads CATSRNLAGVSDTQYF. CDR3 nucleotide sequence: TGTGCCACCAGCAGGAACCTAGCGGGAGTGTCGGATACGCAGTATTTT.